The T cell receptor (beta chain) under discussion was sequenced for a study of shared clonotypes between healthy human individuals. Trimming took 2 bases from V and 0 from J; bases not matched to a gene: 7. This CDR3 is 17 amino acids long. Germline CDR1 reads KGHSH; CDR2 reads LQKENI. For each subset, genomic DNA was distributed in equal portions over several immunoSEQ plates. TCRdb's table, derived via immunoSEQ multiplex PCR, lists solely in-frame clones and lacks some. Of around 2.5 million clones in the sample, 80% to 95% were seen once. The sample was naive CD4+ T cells from PBMCs. The subset was: CD45RA+ positively selected. The receptor was derived from a man younger than 35 in good health. Some clones in this sample may be carry-over from other donors' samples. This rearrangement joins TRBV18 to TRBJ1-5, with 7 bases that match TRBD1. The CDR3: CASSPTGELYSNQPQHF. DNA for the CDR3: TGTGCCAGCTCACCAACAGGGGAGCTTTATAGCAATCAGCCCCAGCATTTT.